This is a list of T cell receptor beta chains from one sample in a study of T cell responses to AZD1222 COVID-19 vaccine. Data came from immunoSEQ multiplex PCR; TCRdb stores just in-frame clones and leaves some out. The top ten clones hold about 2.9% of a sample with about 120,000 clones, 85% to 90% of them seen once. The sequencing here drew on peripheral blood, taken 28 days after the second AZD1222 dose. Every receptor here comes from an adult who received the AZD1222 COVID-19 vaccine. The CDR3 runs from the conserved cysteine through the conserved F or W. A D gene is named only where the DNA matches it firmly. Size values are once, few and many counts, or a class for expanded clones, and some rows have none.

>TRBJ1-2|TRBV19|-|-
CASSIDRDYGYTF
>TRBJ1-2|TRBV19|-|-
CASSNPYEDSYGYTF
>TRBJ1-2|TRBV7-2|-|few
CASTVDWGKGYGYTF
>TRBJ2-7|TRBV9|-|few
CASSVEASSYEQYF
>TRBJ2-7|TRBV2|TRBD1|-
CASSDRGWHEQYF
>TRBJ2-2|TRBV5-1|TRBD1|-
CASVPGGLGTGELFF
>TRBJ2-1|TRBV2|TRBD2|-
CASIARTSGGLFYNEQFF
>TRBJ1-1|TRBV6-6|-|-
CASMGNSIIHTEAFF
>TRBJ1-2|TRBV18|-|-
CASSPMPGATNYGYTF
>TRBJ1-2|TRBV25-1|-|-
CASSLGGGYTF
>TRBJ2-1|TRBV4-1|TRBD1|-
CASSQDRGGRSDEQFF
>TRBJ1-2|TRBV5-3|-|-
CARTVRSGNGYTF
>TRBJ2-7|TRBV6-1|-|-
CASSEVATGFYEQYF
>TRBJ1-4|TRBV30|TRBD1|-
CAWSVRGQGLVRDEKLFF
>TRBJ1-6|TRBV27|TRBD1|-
CASTPGTVNSPLHF
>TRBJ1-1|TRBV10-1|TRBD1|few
CASRPTGLATEAFF
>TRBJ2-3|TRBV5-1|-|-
CASSRSRGTDTQYF
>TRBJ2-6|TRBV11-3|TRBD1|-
CASSFAGGSGANVLTF
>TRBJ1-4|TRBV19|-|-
CASSIGGGQPSNEKLFF
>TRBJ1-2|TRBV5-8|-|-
CASSLDRTYGYTF
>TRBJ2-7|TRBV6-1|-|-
CASSVALSSYEQYF
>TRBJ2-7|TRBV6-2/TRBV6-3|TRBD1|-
CASSYMGQGVNEQYF
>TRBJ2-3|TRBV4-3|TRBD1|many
CASSQDLGQGADTQYF
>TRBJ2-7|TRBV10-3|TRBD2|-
CAISEGDASGGPGEQYF
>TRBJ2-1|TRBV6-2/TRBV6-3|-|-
CASRYSSYNEQFF
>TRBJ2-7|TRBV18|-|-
CASSSLRGGEQYF